This record covers a single T cell receptor beta chain. Antigen: not known. J gave up 5 bases and V 4 bases, and 9 bases lay outside the gene matches. The CDR3 covers 15 residues. Germline values: CDR1 SGHAT, CDR2 FQNNGV. The assay was immunoSEQ multiplex PCR, and TCRdb's table has in-frame clones only and misses some. The profile shows about 170,000 clones, around nine tenths of them singletons. This entry comes from a study of T cell responses to AZD1222 COVID-19 vaccine. Turning to the study itself: The analysis combined second doses at about 4 or about 12 weeks.

General observations from the study: Baseline seropositivity occurred in only 5 to 7 AZD1222 recipients.

This sample comprised peripheral blood, obtained on day 0 of AZD1222 vaccination. The clonotype was recovered from an adult in good health. The chain joins TRBV11-2 to TRBJ1-1; 8 bases match TRBD1. The CDR3 nucleotides read TGTGCCAGCAGCTACCAGGAACAGGGGGGGACTGAAGCTTTCTTT. It translates to CASSYQEQGGTEAFF.